Shown below are 18 T cell receptor beta chains from a single sample sequenced in a study of OX40 agonist ivuxolimab in advanced cancers. Library preparation was by the immunoSEQ multiplex PCR assay. The table was pulled from immuneACCESS by TCRdb, which kept in-frame rearrangements only. Such tables lose some clones; where checked, under half of the loss comes from unresolved V genes, and the rest has no known cause. The sample data list around 56,000 clones, and 88% of these were observed just once. Clones ranked in the top ten supply over 8.5% of the sample. Sequencing was performed on CD4+ or CD8+ T cells sorted from blood, taken in a trial of the OX40 agonist ivuxolimab. The receptor source for this set is an adult with an advanced solid tumor such as melanoma, head and neck, liver or kidney cancer.

V usage is TRBV5-8 and J usage is TRBJ2-7; TRBD1 is a possible D gene (6 bases). This CDR3 contains 14 residues. Per germline, CDR1 SGHTS and CDR2 YDEGEE. The V gene lost 6 bases and the J gene lost 2 bases, with 15 bases spanning the gap. The CDR3 loop is CASTVRDIPYEQYF. The CDR3 DNA reads as TGTGCCAGCACCGTTCGGGACATTCCCTACGAGCAGTACTTC.

This rearrangement joins TRBV25-1 to TRBJ1-5; no definite D call. The CDR3 is made up of 12 amino acids. Germline V lookup: CDR1 MGHDK, CDR2 SYGVNS. Deletions cut 5 bases from V and 2 bases from J, with 4 bases between. The CDR3 spells CASSRCNQPQHF. The CDR3 DNA sequence: TGTGCCAGCAGTAGGTGCAATCAGCCCCAGCATTTT.

The chain employs TRBV5-1 and TRBJ2-7, with 8 bases aligning to TRBD1. The J segment lost 3 bases and the V segment lost 4 bases, leaving 6 bases of the junction unmatched. Germline V gene sequence: CDR1 SGHRS, CDR2 YFSETQ. The CDR3 runs 14 residues. DNA of the CDR3: TGCGCCAGCAGCCTGAGGACAGGGATCTACGAGCAGTACTTC. Encoded protein: CASSLRTGIYEQYF. Together with reference TRBV5-1 and TRBJ2-7, the CDR3 gives the full variable domain: KAGVTQTPRYLIKTRGQQVTLSCSPISGHRSVSWYQQTPGQGLQFLFEYFSETQRNKGNFPGRFSGRQFSNSRSEMNVSTLELGDSALYLCASSLRTGIYEQYFGPGTRLTVT.

The genes are TRBV9 and TRBJ2-7; TRBD2 aligns across 9 bases. Germline V CDR1 and CDR2: SGDLS, YYNGEE. V was pared by 3 bases and J by 3 bases, with 7 bases of the junction left unmatched. The CDR3 runs to 15 residues. CDR3 sequence reads: CASSGTSARVYEQYF. The DNA of the CDR3 is TGTGCCAGCAGCGGGACTAGCGCAAGGGTCTACGAGCAGTACTTC.

The gene calls are TRBV28 and TRBJ2-5, with unresolved D. From germline, CDR1 is MDHEN and CDR2 SYDVKM. The CDR3 contains 13 residues. The ends were cut back, 6 bases at V and 5 bases at J, with 13 bases in the middle. The CDR3 sequence is CASSPRLTETQYF. The CDR3 nucleotides read TGTGCCAGCAGCCCTCGACTGACGGAGACCCAGTACTTC.

This clone was counted once. The V call is TRBV5-4, the J call TRBJ2-1, with 7 bases aligning to TRBD2. The CDR3 is 15 amino acids. CDR1 and CDR2 (germline): SGHNT, YYREEE (reference sequence). Trimming cost V 4 bases and J 2 bases; bases outside gene matches: 6. Here the CDR3 DNA reads TGTGCCAGCAGCGATTCTAGCGGCCCCTACAATGAGCAGTTCTTC. This sequence encodes CASSDSSGPYNEQFF. The full variable domain, with the rest looked up from reference TRBV5-4 and TRBJ2-1, is ETGVTQSPTHLIKTRGQQVTLRCSSQSGHNTVSWYQQALGQGPQFIFQYYREEENGRGNFPPRFSGLQFPNYSSELNVNALELDDSALYLCASSDSSGPYNEQFFGPGTRLTVL.

The rearrangement uses TRBV6-6 and TRBJ2-3, with 10 bases matching TRBD2. V shed 0 bases, J shed 3 bases, and the junction held 0 bases outside the gene matches. CDR1 MNHNY and CDR2 SVGAGI come from the germline V gene (reference sequence). The CDR3 runs 15 residues. The CDR3 here is CASSYSTSGTDTQYF. The CDR3 DNA sequence: TGTGCCAGCAGTTACTCGACTAGCGGGACAGATACGCAGTATTTT.

This rearrangement joins TRBV14 to TRBJ2-1; 10 bases align to TRBD2. The germline V gene encodes CDR1 SGHDN and CDR2 FVKESK. V dropped 6 bases and J dropped 4; count of bases not matched to a gene: 6. The CDR3 extends over 15 amino acids. The CDR3: CASSPLAGVYNEQFF. CDR3 coding DNA: TGTGCCAGCAGTCCTCTAGCGGGGGTGTACAATGAGCAGTTCTTC.

The gene calls are TRBV27 and TRBJ2-2; D gene unclear. From germline, CDR1 is MNHEY and CDR2 SMNVEV (reference sequence). CDR3 length: 12 residues. V dropped 3 bases and J dropped 5 bases, with 4 bases sitting between them. The CDR3 reads CASSFPTGELFF. The CDR3 coding sequence is TGTGCCAGCAGTTTCCCTACCGGGGAGCTGTTTTTT.

The rearrangement uses TRBV27 and TRBJ1-4; 8 nucleotides line up with TRBD1. After removal of 5 bases from V and 8 bases from J, the junction contained 4 bases not matched to a gene. In germline, CDR1 is MNHEY, CDR2 SMNVEV (reference sequence). The CDR3 runs 13 residues. CDR3 DNA: TGTGCCAGCAGTGAATGGACAGGGGAAAAACTGTTTTTT. This gives the protein CASSEWTGEKLFF.

The gene calls are TRBV5-7 and TRBJ2-1, with TRBD2 identical over 9 bases. TRBV5-7 is recorded as an ORF, its role being uncertain. This CDR3 region has 16 residues. With V trimmed by 5 bases and J by 6 bases, 12 bases remained unmatched. The CDR3 DNA reads as TGTGCCAGCAGACTCTTGCGCGGGGGGGCTAGCAATGAGCAGTTCTTC. This translates into CASRLLRGGASNEQFF.

V usage is TRBV27 and J usage is TRBJ1-1, with D possibly matching TRBD1 (5 bases). Germline V gives CDR1 MNHEY, CDR2 SMNVEV (reference sequence). The V gene lost 4 bases and the J gene lost 0 bases, with 15 bases spanning the gap. This CDR3 region has 16 residues. CDR3 sequence: CASSYSKGVLNTEAFF. The CDR3, as DNA: TGTGCCAGCAGTTACTCGAAAGGGGTTCTGAACACTGAAGCTTTCTTT.

V is TRBV5-4 and J is TRBJ1-2, with TRBD1 as a possible D gene (5 bases). This CDR3 is 15 amino acids long. The germline V gene encodes CDR1 SGHNT and CDR2 YYREEE (reference sequence). With 4 bases removed from V and 5 bases from J, the gap between germline ends came to 18 bases. The CDR3 region is CASSPEQDYLYGYTF. The CDR3 DNA reads as TGTGCCAGCAGCCCGGAACAGGACTACCTTTATGGCTACACCTTC.

The chain uses TRBV5-4 and TRBJ2-7, with D possibly TRBD2 on 6 matching bases. Deletions cut 4 bases from V and 5 bases from J, with 7 bases between. CDR1 is SGHNT and CDR2 is YYREEE in the germline V gene (reference sequence). The CDR3 consists of 11 residues. CDR3 nucleotides: TGTGCCAGCAGCCCGGGGGACGAGCAGTACTTC. Its translation is CASSPGDEQYF.

The chain combines TRBV7-2 with TRBJ1-5; perhaps TRBD1 as D (6 bases). The V end was cut by 5 bases, the J end by 3 bases, with 17 bases between. CDR1 and CDR2 (germline): SGHTA, FQGNSA. This CDR3 is built from 16 residues. The DNA for the CDR3 is TGTGCCAGCAGCCCCCACAGGGAGAGGTCCAATCAGCCCCAGCATTTT. Its protein is CASSPHRERSNQPQHF.

The chain joins TRBV6-5 to TRBJ2-2; 7 positions match TRBD1. With V trimmed by 7 bases and J by 5 bases, 4 bases remained unmatched. The CDR3 runs 13 residues. Germline assignment: CDR1 MNHEY and CDR2 SVGAGI. CDR3 nucleotide sequence: TGTGCCAGCAACACCAGGGGGACCGGGGAGCTGTTTTTT. This codes for CASNTRGTGELFF.

The chain employs TRBV27 and TRBJ2-1; TRBD2 aligns across 9 bases. The CDR3 contains 16 residues. Germline values: CDR1 MNHEY, CDR2 SMNVEV (reference sequence). Trimming cost V 10 bases and J 0 bases; bases outside gene matches: 10. CDR3 in amino acids: CATRLAGGSSYNEQFF. The CDR3 DNA is TGTGCCACCCGGTTGGCGGGAGGGAGCTCCTACAATGAGCAGTTCTTC.

This chain links TRBV10-3 with TRBJ2-7; TRBD1 agrees at 8 bases. V lost 10 bases, J lost 7 bases, and 9 bases stayed unmatched. The germline V gene has CDR1 ENHRY and CDR2 SYGVKD. CDR3 length: 12 amino acids. As DNA, the CDR3 is TGTGCCAGCCTAGGGGGACAGGAGGAGCAGTACGTC. Protein product: CASLGGQEEQYV.